This T cell receptor (beta chain) was sequenced in a study of T-cell memory formation after mild COVID-19. Findings and caveats of the study: Balance between CD4 and CD8 was seen in clones contracting day 15 to 85, and a CD4+ lean was seen in later expanders. The finding that pre-infection memory included some responding clones suggested that cross-reactive memory joined. A second wave of clones peaked on day 37, and their SARS-CoV-2 specificity went unconfirmed.

With constant-segment primers, 5'RACE yielded cDNA libraries of TCR alpha and TCR beta that carried sample barcodes and UMIs. TCRdb re-analysed the 5' RACE reads in MiXCR, keeping a single row per CDR3 protein. This table holds 530,000 or so distinct CDR3 sequences, 17% found once. This clonotype has a handful of counts. Antigen: not known. The CDR3 is 15 residues long. After removal of 3 bases from V and 2 bases from J, the junction contained 6 bases not matched to a gene. From germline, CDR1 is SGHRS and CDR2 YFSETQ. The sequencing input was PBMCs or a T cell subset sorted from them (not recorded which). The V and J genes are TRBV5-1 and TRBJ2-3; 7 positions match TRBD2. The clonotype originates from an adult woman who had mild COVID-19 (a few samples of this study predate the infection). Cell type and time point are not known. The CDR3 coding sequence is TGCGCCAGCAGCTCAGCGGGGCGTAACACAGATACGCAGTATTTT. This translates into CASSSAGRNTDTQYF. Using reference TRBV5-1 and TRBJ2-3 for the parts outside the CDR3, the full variable domain is KAGVTQTPRYLIKTRGQQVTLSCSPISGHRSVSWYQQTPGQGLQFLFEYFSETQRNKGNFPGRFSGRQFSNSRSEMNVSTLELGDSALYLCASSSAGRNTDTQYFGPGTRLTVL.